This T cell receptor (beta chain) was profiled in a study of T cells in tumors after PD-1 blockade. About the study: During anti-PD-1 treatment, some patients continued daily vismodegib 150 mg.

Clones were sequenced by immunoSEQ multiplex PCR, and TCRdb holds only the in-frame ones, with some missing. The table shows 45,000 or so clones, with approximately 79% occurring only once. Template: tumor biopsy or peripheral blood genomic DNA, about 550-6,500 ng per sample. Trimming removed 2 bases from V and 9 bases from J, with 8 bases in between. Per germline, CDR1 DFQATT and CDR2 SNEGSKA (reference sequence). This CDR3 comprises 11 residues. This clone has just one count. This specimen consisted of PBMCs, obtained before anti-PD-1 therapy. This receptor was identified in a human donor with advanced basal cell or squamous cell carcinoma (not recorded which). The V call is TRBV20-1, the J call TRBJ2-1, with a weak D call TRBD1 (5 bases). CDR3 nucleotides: TGCAGTGCTAGATTTGGGGCTGAGCAGTTCTTC. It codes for CSARFGAEQFF.